The source of this T cell receptor beta chain is a study of radiation and T cells in renal cell carcinoma. As to time point: blood 4 weeks post-SBRT, at nephrectomy. Noted treatment: 15 Gy SBRT to primary tumor, nephrectomy 4 weeks later. The patient's renal cell carcinoma had clear cell pathology. Some clones are missing from TCRdb's copy, which holds only in-frame ones; the method was immunoSEQ multiplex PCR. The sample holds roughly 160,000 clones; approximately 90% are singletons and the top ten take approximately 10%. The CDR3 extends over 14 amino acids. CDR1 and CDR2 from the germline V gene are KGHSH and LQKENI. V lost 5 bases, J lost 2 bases, and 2 bases stayed unmatched.

The input for sequencing was blood, taken from a patient whose treatment included radiotherapy and nephrectomy. This chain uses TRBV18 with TRBJ1-5; 8 bases map to TRBD1. The clonotype comes from a woman in her fifties or sixties with renal cell carcinoma. The CDR3 sequence: CASSTGGGNQPQHF. Here the CDR3 DNA reads TGTGCCAGCTCAACAGGGGGAGGCAATCAGCCCCAGCATTTT.